Listed here is a single TCR beta chain. Unsorted samples, those not sorted, used some 100 million PBMCs for genomic DNA. The source of the sample is a study of shared clonotypes between healthy human individuals. The CDR3 is 14 amino acids. Trimming stripped 5 bases from V and 2 bases from J, with 10 bases between. Germline V gene sequence: CDR1 SGHTA, CDR2 FQGNSA. The repertoire was sequenced with immunoSEQ multiplex PCR; TCRdb's copy has only in-frame clones and lacks some. The table includes some 500,000 clones, 79% detected once. The chain is built from TRBV7-2 and TRBJ1-3, with D possibly TRBD1 on 6 matching bases. Sequencing input: PBMCs. This sequence originates from a woman in her thirties or forties in good health. Some clones in this sample may be carry-over from other donors' samples. Here the CDR3 reads CASSDRMAGNTIYF. As DNA, the CDR3 is TGTGCCAGCAGCGACAGGATGGCTGGAAACACCATATATTTT.